A single T cell receptor (beta chain) is shown here with its context. The antigen remains undetermined. Time point: newly diagnosed GD, antithyroid drugs for less than 3 months. From RNA extracted from PBMCs, the TCR library was made. This sample was taken from a study of regulatory T cells in long-lasting Graves disease. Relying on iRepertoire HTBI primers and Arm-PCR of CDR3 regions, the team built TCR beta libraries. TCRdb reanalysed the multiplex PCR reads using MiXCR and keeps one entry per CDR3 protein. The sample has around 420,000 distinct CDR3 sequences; about 14% are singletons. Findings and caveats of the study: Possibly, too few samples lowered accuracy. Persistent cases favored TRBV28, TRBJ1-2 and TRBJ2-5. TCR diversity was lower in persistent Graves' patients (versus newly diagnosed ones).

V lost 6 bases to trimming and J lost 5 bases, with 20 bases between them. The length of the CDR3 is 15 residues. Per germline, CDR1 SGDLS and CDR2 YYNGEE. This clonotype was obtained from a female donor with Graves disease. The V and J genes are TRBV9 and TRBJ1-2; weak D call: TRBD1 (6 bases). This specimen was peripheral blood mononuclear cells (PBMCs), taken at new diagnosis, from a patient treated with antithyroid drugs. CDR3 DNA: TGTGCCAGCACCCCCGACGGACAGAGCGGGTATGGCTACACCTTC. Its translation: CASTPDGQSGYGYTF. Looking up the rest from reference TRBV9 and TRBJ1-2 gives the full variable domain: DSGVTQTPKHLITATGQRVTLRCSPRSGDLSVYWYQQSLDQGLQFLIQYYNGEERAKGNILERFSAQQFPDLHSELNLSSLELGDSALYFCASTPDGQSGYGYTFGSGTRLTVV.